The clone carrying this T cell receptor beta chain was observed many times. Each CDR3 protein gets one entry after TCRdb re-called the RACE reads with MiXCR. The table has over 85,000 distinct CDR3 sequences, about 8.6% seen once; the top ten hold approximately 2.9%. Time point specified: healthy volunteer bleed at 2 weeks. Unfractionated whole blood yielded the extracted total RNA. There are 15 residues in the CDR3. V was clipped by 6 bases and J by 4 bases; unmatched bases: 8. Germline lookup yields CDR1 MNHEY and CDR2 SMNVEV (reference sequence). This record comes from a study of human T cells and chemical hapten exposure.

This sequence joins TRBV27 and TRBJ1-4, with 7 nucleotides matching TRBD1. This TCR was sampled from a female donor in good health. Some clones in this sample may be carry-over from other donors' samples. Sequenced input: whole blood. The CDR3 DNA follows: TGTGCCAGCAGGGGAATGGGACAGCTTAATGAAAAACTGTTTTTT. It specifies CASRGMGQLNEKLFF.